Listed below are T cell receptor beta chains from one sample, sequenced in a study of T cell responses to AZD1222 COVID-19 vaccine. TCRdb's table, derived via immunoSEQ multiplex PCR, lists solely in-frame clones and lacks some. The data show fewer than 120,000 clones, approximately 90% seen once. Sequenced here: peripheral blood, sampled on day 0 of AZD1222 vaccination. The receptor set was obtained from an adult in good health. Each CDR3 is given with its conserved first and last residue. A D gene is named only where the DNA matches it firmly. The listing skips clone size in some rows; elsewhere it reads once, few, many or a size class.

cdr3_length,clone_size,d_call,j_call,v_call,cdr3_aa,cdr3_nt
13,-,-,TRBJ1-1,TRBV13,CASSLRRGTEAFF,TGTGCCAGCAGCCTGCGCAGGGGCACTGAAGCTTTCTTT
13,once,-,TRBJ1-2,TRBV5-4,CASSLDSNYGYTF,TGTGCCAGCAGCTTGGACAGTAACTATGGCTACACCTTC
15,-,-,TRBJ1-2,TRBV6-5,CASSQNLWGNDGYTF,TGTGCCAGCAGCCAAAATTTATGGGGGAATGATGGCTACACCTTC
16,-,-,TRBJ1-2,TRBV5-4,CASRSGAPKEGYGYTF,TGTGCCAGCCGATCGGGGGCACCGAAGGAAGGCTATGGCTACACCTTC
15,-,-,TRBJ1-2,TRBV9,CASSVEVGQVNGYTF,TGTGCCAGCAGCGTAGAAGTAGGGCAAGTAAATGGCTACACCTTC
13,-,-,TRBJ2-7,TRBV27,CASNNRGLDEQYF,TGTGCCAGCAATAATAGAGGGCTGGACGAGCAGTACTTC
13,once,-,TRBJ2-1,TRBV10-1,CASSESSDNEQFF,TGCGCCAGCAGTGAGTCCTCGGACAATGAGCAGTTCTTC
15,-,-,TRBJ1-1,TRBV10-1,CASSESKGSNTEAFF,TGCGCCAGCAGTGAGTCAAAGGGATCGAACACTGAAGCTTTCTTT
11,-,-,TRBJ2-3,TRBV19,CASRTEDTQYF,TGTGCCAGCCGAACGGAGGATACGCAGTATTTT
15,-,TRBD1,TRBJ1-1,TRBV7-9,CASSPRQGTNTEAFF,TGTGCCAGCAGCCCCCGACAGGGGACGAACACTGAAGCTTTCTTT
13,-,-,TRBJ1-3,TRBV5-1,CASSLNRENTIYF,TGCGCCAGCAGCTTGAACAGGGAGAACACCATATATTTT
12,-,-,TRBJ2-7,TRBV24-1,CATSGTTGEQYF,TGTGCCACCAGTGGGACCACCGGCGAGCAGTACTTC
13,once,-,TRBJ2-3,TRBV12-3/TRBV12-4,CASSPTNTDTQYF,TGTGCCAGCAGCCCCACTAACACAGATACGCAGTATTTT
14,-,-,TRBJ2-1,TRBV5-1,CASSLADLNNEQFF,TGCGCCAGCAGCTTGGCCGACCTCAACAATGAGCAGTTCTTC
14,-,-,TRBJ2-2,TRBV19,CASSRAGNTGELFF,TGTGCCAGTAGTAGGGCAGGGAACACCGGGGAGCTGTTTTTT
20,-,TRBD2,TRBJ2-2,TRBV4-1,CASSPRGDSGRGRGTGELFF,TGCGCCAGCAGCCCGCGAGGCGATAGCGGGAGGGGGCGTGGCACCGGGGAGCTGTTTTTT
16,once,TRBD1,TRBJ2-7,TRBV7-6,CASSLDDSRGRHEQYF,TGTGCCAGCAGCTTAGATGACTCGAGGGGGCGCCACGAGCAGTACTTC
15,-,-,TRBJ2-7,TRBV19,CASSIFGTSPYEQYF,TGTGCCAGTAGTATCTTCGGGACTTCCCCCTACGAGCAGTACTTC
16,-,-,TRBJ1-1,TRBV19,CASSYRGGQMNTEAFF,TGTGCCAGTAGTTACAGAGGGGGACAAATGAACACTGAAGCTTTCTTT
16,-,-,TRBJ2-7,TRBV5-1,CASSLATADPSYEQYF,TGCGCCAGCAGCTTGGCCACGGCCGACCCATCCTACGAGCAGTACTTC
15,-,-,TRBJ1-1,TRBV13,CASSFPLTGNTEAFF,TGTGCCAGCAGCTTTCCCCTCACAGGGAACACTGAAGCTTTCTTT
14,-,-,TRBJ2-3,TRBV3-1/TRBV3-2,CASSQDVDTDTQYF,TGTGCCAGCAGCCAAGATGTGGACACAGATACGCAGTATTTT
14,-,TRBD1,TRBJ2-7,TRBV18,CASSDQGQGREQYF,TGTGCCAGCTCAGATCAGGGACAGGGAAGGGAGCAGTACTTC
16,once,-,TRBJ2-6,TRBV7-2,CASSPAKGSGANVLTF,TGTGCCAGCAGCCCCGCTAAGGGCTCTGGGGCCAACGTCCTGACTTTC
18,-,TRBD2,TRBJ2-1,TRBV25-1,CASSEPPGSGSSYNEQFF,TGTGCCAGCAGTGAACCCCCGGGTAGCGGGAGCTCCTACAATGAGCAGTTCTTC
15,few,-,TRBJ2-2,TRBV5-4,CASSSREVNTGELFF,TGTGCCAGCAGCTCCCGTGAGGTTAACACCGGGGAGCTGTTTTTT
17,-,-,TRBJ2-1,TRBV5-1,CASSLGGRVSSYNEQFF,TGCGCCAGCAGCCTGGGTGGACGGGTGAGCTCCTACAATGAGCAGTTCTTC
15,-,TRBD1,TRBJ1-4,TRBV5-4,CASSSTGAINEKLFF,TGTGCCAGCAGCTCCACAGGGGCCATAAATGAAAAACTGTTTTTT
14,-,-,TRBJ1-2,TRBV6-1,CASSEVGAIYGYTF,TGTGCCAGCAGTGAAGTAGGGGCCATCTATGGCTACACCTTC
13,-,TRBD2,TRBJ2-7,TRBV12-3/TRBV12-4,CASRGREVYEQYF,TGTGCCAGCAGGGGACGGGAGGTGTACGAGCAGTACTTC
16,-,-,TRBJ2-1,TRBV30,CAWSVSWTRSYNEQFF,TGTGCCTGGAGTGTATCCTGGACCCGCTCCTACAATGAGCAGTTCTTC
16,-,-,TRBJ2-1,TRBV14,CASSPLAGRTYNEQFF,TGTGCCAGCAGCCCCCTGGCGGGGAGGACCTACAATGAGCAGTTCTTC
15,-,TRBD2,TRBJ2-2,TRBV19,CASRASGGNTGELFF,TGTGCTAGTAGGGCTAGCGGGGGGAACACCGGGGAGCTGTTTTTT
15,-,-,TRBJ1-1,TRBV19,CASSQPGQKNTEAFF,TGTGCCAGTAGTCAACCAGGACAGAAGAACACTGAAGCTTTCTTT
12,-,-,TRBJ1-2,TRBV27,CASSSDLYGYTF,TGTGCCAGCAGTTCCGACCTCTATGGCTACACCTTC
14,-,-,TRBJ1-2,TRBV4-1,CASSQPEGINHYTF,TGCGCCAGCAGCCAACCCGAGGGTATAAATCACTACACCTTC
18,few,-,TRBJ1-3,TRBV15,CATSRERIGVNKGNTIYF,TGTGCCACCAGCAGAGAGAGAATCGGGGTAAATAAAGGAAACACCATATATTTT
14,-,-,TRBJ2-1,TRBV4-1,CAGSTSASGNEQFF,TGCGCCGGATCGACTAGTGCTTCGGGGAATGAGCAGTTCTTC
15,once,TRBD2,TRBJ2-1,TRBV5-1,CASAFTSGSLNEQFF,TGCGCCAGCGCCTTCACTAGCGGGAGTCTGAATGAGCAGTTCTTC
11,-,TRBD1,TRBJ1-1,TRBV30,CGGQAQSGAFF,TGTGGGGGACAGGCGCAATCCGGAGCTTTCTTT
14,-,-,TRBJ1-1,TRBV11-2,CASSLVGGQNEAFF,TGTGCCAGCAGCTTAGTAGGGGGGCAGAATGAAGCTTTCTTT
16,-,TRBD1,TRBJ2-6,TRBV29-1,CSVGTEHPSGANVLTF,TGCAGTGTAGGGACAGAACATCCCTCTGGGGCCAACGTCCTGACTTTC
14,-,-,TRBJ2-5,TRBV6-4,CASSERAGQETQYF,TGTGCCAGCAGTGAGCGTGCGGGGCAAGAGACCCAGTACTTC
13,-,-,TRBJ2-5,TRBV5-6,CASYWTFEETQYF,TGTGCCAGCTACTGGACGTTTGAAGAGACCCAGTACTTC
15,-,TRBD2,TRBJ2-1,TRBV5-1,CASSLPSGGNNEQFF,TGCGCCAGCAGCTTGCCTAGCGGAGGAAACAATGAGCAGTTCTTC
15,-,-,TRBJ1-1,TRBV10-3,CAIREVPARWTEAFF,TGTGCCATCAGGGAGGTCCCCGCGAGGTGGACTGAAGCTTTCTTT
15,few,TRBD1,TRBJ2-7,TRBV14,CASSWYQGAAYEQYF,TGTGCCAGCAGCTGGTATCAGGGGGCCGCTTACGAGCAGTACTTC
12,-,-,TRBJ1-2,TRBV5-1,CASSFSRQGYTF,TGCGCCAGCAGCTTCTCCCGCCAGGGCTACACCTTC
13,-,-,TRBJ2-7,TRBV15,CATSRVNAYEQYF,TGTGCCACCAGCAGAGTTAACGCCTACGAGCAGTACTTC
17,-,-,TRBJ1-2,TRBV13,CASSFKARGAGLYGYTF,TGTGCCAGCAGCTTCAAGGCAAGGGGCGCGGGCCTCTATGGCTACACCTTC
15,-,-,TRBJ1-4,TRBV9,CASSVGAGPKEKLFF,TGTGCCAGCAGCGTAGGGGCAGGGCCTAAGGAAAAACTGTTTTTT
16,-,-,TRBJ2-7,TRBV6-1,CASSEALGTVVYEQYF,TGTGCCAGCAGTGAGGCTTTGGGGACGGTAGTCTACGAGCAGTACTTC
15,few,-,TRBJ2-7,TRBV5-1,CASRFGAGETYEQYF,TGCGCCAGCAGATTTGGGGCAGGGGAGACCTACGAGCAGTACTTC
12,few,-,TRBJ1-1,TRBV29-1,CSGGASNTEAFF,TGCAGTGGGGGGGCATCGAACACTGAAGCTTTCTTT
14,-,-,TRBJ1-2,TRBV18,CASSPSIGDYGYTF,TGTGCCAGCTCACCCTCAATCGGTGACTATGGCTACACCTTC
13,few,-,TRBJ1-6,TRBV12-3/TRBV12-4,CASSLGGESPLHF,TGTGCCAGCAGTTTAGGAGGGGAATCACCCCTCCACTTT
12,-,-,TRBJ2-2,TRBV5-1,CASSLRPGELFF,TGCGCCAGCAGCTTGCGGCCCGGGGAGCTGTTTTTT